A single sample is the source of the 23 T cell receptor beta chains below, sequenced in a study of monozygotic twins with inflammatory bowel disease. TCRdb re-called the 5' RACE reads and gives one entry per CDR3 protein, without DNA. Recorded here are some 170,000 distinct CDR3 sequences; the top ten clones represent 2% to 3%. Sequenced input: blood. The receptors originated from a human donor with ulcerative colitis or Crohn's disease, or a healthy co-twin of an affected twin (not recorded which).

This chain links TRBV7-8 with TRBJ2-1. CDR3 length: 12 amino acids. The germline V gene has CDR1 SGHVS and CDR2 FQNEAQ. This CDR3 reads CASSHLDLKPFF.

The CDR3 here is CASSALVTGELFF. This chain uses TRBV4-2 with TRBJ2-2; TCRdb designates TRBD2, a call that cannot be tested without DNA. The germline V gene encodes CDR1 LGHNA and CDR2 YNFKEQ. This CDR3 has 13 residues.

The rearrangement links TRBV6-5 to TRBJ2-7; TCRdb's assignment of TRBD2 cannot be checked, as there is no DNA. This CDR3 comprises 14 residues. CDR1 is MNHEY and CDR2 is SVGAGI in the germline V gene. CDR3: CASSYVGREDEQYF.

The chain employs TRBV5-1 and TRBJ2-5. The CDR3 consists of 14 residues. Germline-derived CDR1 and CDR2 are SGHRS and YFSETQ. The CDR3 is CASSPGVVQETQYF.

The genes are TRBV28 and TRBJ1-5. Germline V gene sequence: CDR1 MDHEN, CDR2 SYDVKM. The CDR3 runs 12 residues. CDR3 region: CASSSAGQPQHF.

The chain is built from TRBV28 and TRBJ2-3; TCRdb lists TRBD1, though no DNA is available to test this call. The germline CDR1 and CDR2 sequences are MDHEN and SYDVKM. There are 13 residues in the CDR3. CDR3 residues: CASSFQDRDTQYF. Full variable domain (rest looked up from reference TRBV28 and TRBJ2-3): DVKVTQSSRYLVKRTGEKVFLECVQDMDHENMFWYRQDPGLGLRLIYFSYDVKMKEKGDIPEGYSVSREKKERFSLILESASTNQTSMYLCASSFQDRDTQYFGPGTRLTVL.

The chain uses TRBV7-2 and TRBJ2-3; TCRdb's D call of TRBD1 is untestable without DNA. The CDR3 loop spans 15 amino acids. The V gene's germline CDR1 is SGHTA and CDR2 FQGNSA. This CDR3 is CASSQAGGAPDTQYF.

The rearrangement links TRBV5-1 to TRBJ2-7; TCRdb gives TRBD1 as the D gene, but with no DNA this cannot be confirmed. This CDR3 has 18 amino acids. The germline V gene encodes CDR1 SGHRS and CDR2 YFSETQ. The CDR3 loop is CASSLAGVIPSLVYEQYF.

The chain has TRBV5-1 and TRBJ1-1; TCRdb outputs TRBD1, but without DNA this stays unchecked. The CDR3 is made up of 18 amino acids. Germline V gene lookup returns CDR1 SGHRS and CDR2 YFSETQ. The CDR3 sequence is CASSLVRDRGHANTEAFF.

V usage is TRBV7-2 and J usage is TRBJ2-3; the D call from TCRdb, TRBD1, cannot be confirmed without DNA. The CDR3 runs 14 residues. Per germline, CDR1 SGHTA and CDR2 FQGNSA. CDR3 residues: CASSWDRKVDTQYF.

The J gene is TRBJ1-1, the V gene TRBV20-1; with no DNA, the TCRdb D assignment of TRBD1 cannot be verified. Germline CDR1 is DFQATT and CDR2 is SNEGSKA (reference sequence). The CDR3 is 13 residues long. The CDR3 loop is CSASKQGWTEAFF.

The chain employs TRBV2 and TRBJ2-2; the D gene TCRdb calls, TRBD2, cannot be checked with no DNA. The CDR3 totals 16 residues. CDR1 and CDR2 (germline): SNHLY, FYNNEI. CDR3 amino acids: CASSALTSPDGRELFF.

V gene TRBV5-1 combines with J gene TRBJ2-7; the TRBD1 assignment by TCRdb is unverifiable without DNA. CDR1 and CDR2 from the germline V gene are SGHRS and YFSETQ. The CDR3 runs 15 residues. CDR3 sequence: CASSWQGGSYSEQYF.

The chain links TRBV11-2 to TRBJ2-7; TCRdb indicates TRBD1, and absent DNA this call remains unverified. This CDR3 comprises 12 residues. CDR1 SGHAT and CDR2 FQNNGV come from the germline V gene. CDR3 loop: CASSLREREQYF.

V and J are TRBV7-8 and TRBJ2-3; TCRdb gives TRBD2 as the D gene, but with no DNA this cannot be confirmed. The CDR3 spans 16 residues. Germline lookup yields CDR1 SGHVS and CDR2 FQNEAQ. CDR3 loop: CASSLAGTSGTDTQYF. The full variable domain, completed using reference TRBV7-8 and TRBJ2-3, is GAGVSQSPRYKVAKRGQDVALRCDPISGHVSLFWYQQALGQGPEFLTYFQNEAQLDKSGLPSDRFFAERPEGSVSTLKIQRTQQEDSAVYLCASSLAGTSGTDTQYFGPGTRLTVL.

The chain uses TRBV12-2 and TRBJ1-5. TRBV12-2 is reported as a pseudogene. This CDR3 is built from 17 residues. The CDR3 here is CASRLLGGVRGNQPQHF.

CDR3 protein: CACSLLQDEQYF. The rearrangement joins TRBV28 to TRBJ2-7. This CDR3 comprises 12 residues. CDR1 and CDR2 (germline): MDHEN, SYDVKM.

This CDR3 reads CASYRWGGNEQFF. This sequence joins TRBV6-6 and TRBJ2-1; the TRBD1 assignment by TCRdb is unverifiable without DNA. This CDR3 is built from 13 residues. CDR1 MNHNY and CDR2 SVGAGI come from the germline V gene (reference sequence).

The CDR3 here is CASSPWEAANEQFF. The chain couples TRBV3-1 to TRBJ2-1; the D call from TCRdb, TRBD2, cannot be confirmed without DNA. The CDR3 is made up of 14 amino acids. Germline assignment: CDR1 LGHDT and CDR2 YNNKEL (reference sequence).

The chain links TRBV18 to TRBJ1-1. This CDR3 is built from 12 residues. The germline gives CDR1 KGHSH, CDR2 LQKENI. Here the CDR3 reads CASSPPDTEAFF.

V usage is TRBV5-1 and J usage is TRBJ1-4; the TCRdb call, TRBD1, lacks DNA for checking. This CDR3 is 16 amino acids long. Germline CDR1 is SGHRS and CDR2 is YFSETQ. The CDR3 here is CASSLGVGGSGEKLFF.

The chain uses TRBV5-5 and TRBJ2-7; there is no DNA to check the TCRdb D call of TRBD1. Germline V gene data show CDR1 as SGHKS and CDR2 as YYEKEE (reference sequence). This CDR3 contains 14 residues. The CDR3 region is CASSYPGQSYEQYF.

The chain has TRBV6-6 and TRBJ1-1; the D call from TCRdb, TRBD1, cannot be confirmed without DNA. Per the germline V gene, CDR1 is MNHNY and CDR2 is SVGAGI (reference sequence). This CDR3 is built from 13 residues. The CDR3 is CASSTAGVTEAFF.